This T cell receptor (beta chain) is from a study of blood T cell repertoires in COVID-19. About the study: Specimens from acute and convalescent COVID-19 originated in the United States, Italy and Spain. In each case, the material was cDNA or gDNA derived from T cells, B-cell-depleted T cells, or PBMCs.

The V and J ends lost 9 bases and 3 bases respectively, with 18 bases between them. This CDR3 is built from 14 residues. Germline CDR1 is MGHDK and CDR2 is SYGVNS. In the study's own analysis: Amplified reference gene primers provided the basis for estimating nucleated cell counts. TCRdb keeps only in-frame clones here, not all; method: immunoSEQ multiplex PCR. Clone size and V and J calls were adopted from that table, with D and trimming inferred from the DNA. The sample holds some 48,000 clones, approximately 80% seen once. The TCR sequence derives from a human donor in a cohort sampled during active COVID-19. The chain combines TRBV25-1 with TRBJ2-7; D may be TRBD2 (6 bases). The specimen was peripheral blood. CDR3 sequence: CASEGRDFDYEQYF. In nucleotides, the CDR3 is TGTGCCAGTGAGGGTCGGGACTTCGACTACGAGCAGTACTTC.